A selection of T cell receptor beta chains follows, all from one sample in a study of cytotoxic CD8 clonotypes in ibrutinib-treated CLL. The repertoire was sequenced with immunoSEQ multiplex PCR; TCRdb's copy has only in-frame clones and lacks some. The top ten clones hold approximately 5.5% of a sample with 14,000 or so clones, around 68% of them seen once. The starting material was PBMCs, obtained before ibrutinib treatment. These receptor sequences come from a human donor with chronic lymphocytic leukemia. CDR3s include the opening cysteine and the closing phenylalanine or tryptophan. A D gene is named only where the DNA matches it firmly. Some rows have no size entry. The others give once, few or many, or a class for an expanded clone.

>TRBV7-3|TRBJ2-3|few|-
CASSLTGATQAQYF
TGTGCCAGCAGCTTAACCGGGGCGACGCAGGCGCAGTATTTT
>TRBV5-6|TRBJ1-3|-|TRBD1
CASSPGTGRLISGNTIYF
TGTGCCAGCAGCCCGGGGACAGGACGTCTGATCTCTGGAAACACCATATATTTT
>TRBV7-8|TRBJ1-5|-|-
CASSLEWGRGGPQHF
TGTGCCAGCAGCTTAGAGTGGGGGCGGGGGGGGCCCCAGCATTTT
>TRBV5-1|TRBJ2-3|few|TRBD2
CASSSSLAGLTDTQYF
TGCGCCAGCAGCTCCTCACTAGCGGGGCTCACAGATACGCAGTATTTT
>TRBV9|TRBJ2-3|-|-
CASKAAATDTQYF
TGTGCCAGCAAGGCGGCGGCCACAGATACGCAGTATTTT
>TRBV23-1|TRBJ2-2|-|-
CASSHHTDGGEGNTGELFF
TGCGCCAGCAGTCACCACACGGACGGGGGCGAGGGGAACACCGGGGAGCTGTTTTTT
>TRBV9|TRBJ2-1|-|-
CASSVGDGTYNEQFF
TGTGCCAGCAGCGTAGGGGACGGGACCTACAATGAGCAGTTCTTC
>TRBV7-2|TRBJ2-7|-|-
CASSFTLGSSYEQYF
TGTGCCAGCAGCTTCACCCTGGGGAGCTCCTACGAGCAGTACTTC
>TRBV18|TRBJ1-5|-|-
CASSPLEGNQPQHF
TGTGCCAGCTCACCCCTCGAGGGGAATCAGCCCCAGCATTTT
>TRBV7-9|TRBJ1-1|-|-
CASSLELAPHLMNTEAFF
TGTGCCAGCAGCTTAGAACTAGCCCCTCACCTCATGAACACTGAAGCTTTCTTT
>TRBV28|TRBJ1-5|-|-
CASSFGPQHF
TGTGCCAGCAGTTTTGGGCCCCAGCATTTT
>TRBV14|TRBJ1-1|-|TRBD1
CASSQRSTGPRGAFF
TGTGCCAGCAGCCAACGCTCGACAGGGCCGAGGGGAGCTTTCTTT
>TRBV6-6|TRBJ2-3|-|TRBD1
CASGQGADTQYF
TGTGCCAGCGGGCAGGGGGCAGATACGCAGTATTTT
>TRBV27|TRBJ2-3|-|TRBD2
CATRKTNEPGLLPYF
TGTGCCACCCGGAAAACCAACGAACCGGGACTACTCCCCTATTTT
>TRBV6-4|TRBJ1-2|-|-
CASSDSNNYGYTF
TGTGCCAGCAGTGACTCAAATAACTATGGCTACACCTTC
>TRBV5-1|TRBJ1-2|few|-
CASSLEPGIGGYTF
TGCGCCAGCAGCTTGGAGCCGGGTATAGGGGGCTACACCTTC
>TRBV18|TRBJ1-2|-|-
CASSPPEEGYTF
TGTGCCAGCTCACCACCTGAGGAGGGCTACACCTTC
>TRBV4-3|TRBJ2-4|-|TRBD2
CASSQDTTGGLKNIQYF
TGCGCCAGCAGCCAAGATACCACGGGGGGGTTAAAAAACATTCAGTACTTC
>TRBV5-1|TRBJ1-1|-|TRBD1
CASSPGGAENTEAFF
TGCGCCAGCAGCCCAGGGGGCGCGGAGAACACTGAAGCTTTCTTT
>TRBV28|TRBJ2-7|-|-
CASLGSSYEQYF
TGTGCCAGCCTAGGGAGTTCCTACGAGCAGTACTTC
>TRBV7-2|TRBJ2-2|-|TRBD2
CASSYLAGPNTGELFF
TGTGCCAGCAGCTACTTAGCGGGACCCAACACCGGGGAGCTGTTTTTT
>TRBV11-2|TRBJ2-5|-|-
CASSLLGSPGETQYF
TGTGCCAGCAGCTTATTGGGCTCCCCTGGGGAGACCCAGTACTTC
>TRBV5-1|TRBJ2-5|-|TRBD1
CASSETTPGQGIETQYF
TGCGCCAGCAGCGAGACCACCCCGGGACAGGGGATCGAGACCCAGTACTTC
>TRBV6-1|TRBJ1-4|-|-
CASRAGRWANEKLFF
TGTGCCAGCAGGGCGGGAAGGTGGGCTAATGAAAAACTGTTTTTT
>TRBV30|TRBJ2-7|once|TRBD2
CAWSRGSGGPSSYEQYF
TGTGCCTGGAGTCGAGGTAGCGGGGGGCCGAGCTCCTACGAGCAGTACTTC
>TRBV7-2|TRBJ2-1|once|TRBD2
CASRPPARGGGGEQFF
TGTGCCAGCAGACCCCCGGCGCGGGGGGGCGGGGGTGAGCAGTTCTTC
>TRBV15|TRBJ2-7|medium-sized|-
CATSRAPGYSYEQYF
TGTGCCACCAGCAGAGCCCCCGGATACTCCTACGAGCAGTACTTC
>TRBV4-3|TRBJ1-1|-|-
CASSQDLAGTNTEAFF
TGCGCCAGCAGCCAGGACTTGGCAGGGACGAACACTGAAGCTTTCTTT
>TRBV6-7|TRBJ1-5|-|-
CASPPTGSPSNQPQHF
TGTGCCAGCCCGCCCACAGGGTCTCCGAGCAATCAGCCCCAGCATTTT